A single sample gave rise to the 5 T cell receptor beta chains below, sequenced in a study of response to subunit inactivated influenza vaccine. MiXCR, run by TCRdb on the RT-PCR reads, gives a single entry per CDR3 protein. Of hundreds of thousands of distinct CDR3 sequences in the sample, roughly 8.2% were seen once. Sequenced material: PBMCs from blood, taken roughly 24 months after vaccination. The receptors here all came from a man aged 45 to 75 who received an inactivated influenza vaccine.

The chain joins TRBV19 to TRBJ1-5; 8 bases agree with TRBD1. Trimming cost V 10 bases and J 9 bases; bases outside gene matches: 8. Germline lookup yields CDR1 LNHDA and CDR2 SQIVND (reference sequence). The CDR3 has 12 residues. The chain's CDR3 is CATTGDRGPQHF. The CDR3 coding sequence is TGTGCCACGACAGGGGATAGGGGGCCCCAGCATTTT.

This sequence joins TRBV20-1 and TRBJ2-5, with TRBD1 matching 9 bases. CDR3 length: 16 amino acids. V shed 3 bases and J 2 bases; nucleotides not matched to a gene: 10. Germline assignment: CDR1 DFQATT and CDR2 SNEGSKA (reference sequence). CDR3 loop: CSARDRDRAPQETQYF. In DNA form, the CDR3 reads TGCAGTGCTAGGGACCGGGACAGGGCCCCACAAGAGACCCAGTACTTC.

This clonotype was picked up a small number of times. CDR3 region: CASSQGQVTEAFF. The CDR3 region has the DNA TGTGCCAGCAGTCAGGGGCAGGTCACTGAAGCTTTCTTT. V is TRBV6-2 or TRBV6-3 and J is TRBJ1-1, with TRBD1 as a possible D gene (6 bases). V was clipped by 5 bases and J by 4 bases, with 11 bases between them. CDR3 length: 13 residues. Per the germline V gene, CDR1 is MNHEY and CDR2 is SVGEGT.

This clonotype was detected a few times. V usage is TRBV2 and J usage is TRBJ2-1; 11 bases match TRBD2. This CDR3 comprises 14 residues. Germline CDR1 SNHLY, CDR2 FYNNEI. The V and J ends lost 8 bases and 8 bases, in that order; junction bases with no gene match: 8. Here the CDR3 reads CASRSGRAGYEQFF. The DNA for the CDR3 is TGTGCCAGCCGTAGCGGGAGGGCCGGCTATGAGCAGTTCTTC.

Ten or more counts support this clonotype. The chain recombines TRBV20-1 with TRBJ2-7; 10 nucleotides match TRBD2. Losses at the gene ends were 5 bases for V and 3 bases for J; bases not matched to a gene: 7. The CDR3 has 14 residues. Germline CDR1 reads DFQATT; CDR2 reads SNEGSKA (reference sequence). The CDR3 DNA is TGCAGTGCTGTCGTAGGACTAGCGGACTACGAGCAGTACTTC. Translation: CSAVVGLADYEQYF.